Ten or more counts support the clone carrying this T cell receptor (beta chain). Noted time point: newly diagnosed GD, antithyroid drugs for less than 3 months. Generation of the TCR library employed RNA extracted from PBMCs. Arm-PCR of CDR3 regions and iRepertoire HTBI primers were the basis on which TCR beta libraries were built. TCRdb used MiXCR to reprocess the multiplex PCR reads, holding one entry per CDR3 protein. The top ten hold around 13% of the sample, which has 250,000 to 300,000 distinct CDR3 sequences, 15% to 20% seen once. Germline CDR1 reads SNHLY; CDR2 reads FYNNEI. The CDR3 has 13 amino acids. The V and J ends lost 6 bases and 4 bases, in that order; junction bases with no gene match: 3. The sample originates from a study of regulatory T cells in long-lasting Graves disease. The same sample was also studied in work on T cells in Graves' hyperthyroidism and ophthalmopathy. In that study: On the basis of clinical symptoms, serum thyroxine and TRAb, thyroid ultrasound and orbital computed tomography, diagnoses were made.

The source is a young woman with Graves disease. Sequenced here: peripheral blood mononuclear cells (PBMCs), sampled at new diagnosis, from a patient treated with antithyroid drugs. The chain links TRBV2 to TRBJ1-2; 9 nucleotides align to TRBD1. This chain's CDR3 is CASRGTGSYGYTF. The CDR3 DNA reads TGTGCCAGCAGGGGGACAGGGAGCTATGGCTACACCTTC.